This T cell receptor beta chain was sequenced during a study of T cells in Graves' hyperthyroidism and ophthalmopathy. Study-level information: The authors collected peripheral blood at initial diagnosis, before any treatment.

This CDR3 spans 17 amino acids. Germline V lookup: CDR1 KGHSH, CDR2 LQKENI. RNA transcripts served as the template for amplifying TCR beta CDR3 regions. TCR CDR3 regions were first amplified by RT-PCR with HTBI primers. TCRdb re-called the multiplex PCR reads through MiXCR, storing one row per CDR3 protein. The repertoire holds some 560,000 distinct CDR3 sequences, with around a sixth as singletons. General observations from the study: In validation, the model predicted ophthalmopathy. These predictions came a median about 6.5 months before onset.

Worth noting for this clonotype: As yet, its antigen is unknown. At one boundary the junction diverges from the germline segment, which might be a read error.

This clonotype was obtained from a woman aged 25 to 39 with Graves' hyperthyroidism. The chain joins TRBV18 to TRBJ1-4, with D unclear. Material: blood. CDR3 region: CASSPLPRVATNVKLFF. As DNA, the CDR3 is TGTGCCAGCTCACCTCTACCGCGGGTTGCGACTAATGTAAAACTGTTTTTT.